This TCR beta chain was identified during a study of shared clonotypes between healthy human individuals. The CDR3 consists of 10 residues. Per germline, CDR1 SQVTM and CDR2 ANQGSEA. The V end was cut by 4 bases, the J end by 4 bases, with 2 bases between. As to this clone: Its antigen is not identified. Other DNA sequences in the sample encode the same CDR3.

Nashville, Tennessee was home to all donors, who were Caucasian adults. It was at deep level that the assay was run. Every subset's genomic DNA went evenly onto several immunoSEQ plates. Sequencing used immunoSEQ multiplex PCR; TCRdb keeps in-frame clones, though not all of them. Of hundreds of thousands of clones listed, under 80% are singletons. Notes on the study in general: Measured sharing among donors was expected to vary with sequencing depth.

The rearrangement links TRBV29-1 to TRBJ2-1; D remains unclear. This clonotype originated in a young woman in good health. Sequenced sample: memory CD4+ T cells sorted from blood. Subset: CD45RA-negative fraction. The CDR3 DNA is TGCAGCGTTGGATACAATGAGCAGTTCTTC. This translates into CSVGYNEQFF.